This TCR beta chain was found in a study of T-cell reconstitution after alpha-beta-depleted transplantation in children. This clonotype was counted only a few times. The antigen is not known. Trimming shortened V by 1 base and J by 4 bases, and 9 bases separated the two germline ends. This CDR3 is 13 amino acids long. The germline V gene has CDR1 DFQATT and CDR2 SNEGSKA (reference sequence). During its preparation, the TCRbeta library received unique molecular identifiers. One entry per CDR3 protein, called by TCRdb with MiXCR from the PCR reads. The data hold 900,000 or so distinct CDR3 sequences, with 15% to 20% observed a single time. Study results and caveats: Surviving recipient cells, namely T cells and thymic progenitors, were the source of high day-60 TCRbeta diversity in some patients.

The J gene is TRBJ2-3, the V gene TRBV20-1, with a weak D call TRBD2 (5 bases). Sequencing used PBMCs, mostly from graft donor cells, obtained 360 days after TCRalphabeta/CD19-depleted stem cell transplant. The receptor comes from a male patient younger than 18 who had a stem cell transplant for acute lymphoblastic leukemia, so the T cells may come from the graft donor. The CDR3 reads CSARAAGPDTQYF. The CDR3 DNA follows: TGCAGTGCTAGAGCCGCGGGTCCAGATACGCAGTATTTT.